This T cell receptor beta chain came from a study of Ad26.COV2.S vaccination and SARS-CoV-2 variants. The assay was immunoSEQ multiplex PCR, and TCRdb's table has in-frame clones only and misses some. The sample lists fewer than 400,000 clones; roughly nine tenths were seen once. The treatment was: some 20 received Ad26.COV2.S at low or high dose, single or two shots; roughly 5 received placebo; per-sample allocation not given. Collection of the samples took place on day 63 after the first injection of vaccine or placebo. An Ad26 vector that expressed Wuhan-strain SARS-CoV-2 spike constituted the vaccine. The TCR was taken from a person aged 18-60 years who received the Ad26.COV2.S COVID-19 vaccine or a placebo. Source: peripheral blood, taken in a trial of Ad26.COV2.S vaccine versus placebo.

CDR3 bases: TGCGCCAGCAGCTCCTACGACGAGCAGTACTTC. The encoded protein is CASSSYDEQYF. V is TRBV5-1 and J is TRBJ2-7; D gene ambiguous. Germline V CDR1 and CDR2: SGHRS, YFSETQ. The germline V and J ends were trimmed by 3 bases and 5 bases, with 6 bases remaining between them. This CDR3 has 11 residues. The whole variable domain, remainder taken from reference TRBV5-1 and TRBJ2-7, is KAGVTQTPRYLIKTRGQQVTLSCSPISGHRSVSWYQQTPGQGLQFLFEYFSETQRNKGNFPGRFSGRQFSNSRSEMNVSTLELGDSALYLCASSSYDEQYFGPGTRLTVT.